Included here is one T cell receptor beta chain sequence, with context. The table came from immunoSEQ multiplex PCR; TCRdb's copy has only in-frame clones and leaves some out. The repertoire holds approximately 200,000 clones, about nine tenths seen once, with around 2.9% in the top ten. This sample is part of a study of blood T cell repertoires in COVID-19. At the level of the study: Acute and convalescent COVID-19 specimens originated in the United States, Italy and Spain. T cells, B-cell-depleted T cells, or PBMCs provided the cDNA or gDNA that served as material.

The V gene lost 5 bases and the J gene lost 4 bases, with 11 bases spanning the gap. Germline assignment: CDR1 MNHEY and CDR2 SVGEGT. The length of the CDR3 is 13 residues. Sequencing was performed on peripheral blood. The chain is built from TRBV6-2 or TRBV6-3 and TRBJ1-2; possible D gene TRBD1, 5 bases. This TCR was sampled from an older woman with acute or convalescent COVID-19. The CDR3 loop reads CASSQQAPYGYTF. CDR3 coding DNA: TGTGCCAGCAGTCAACAGGCCCCCTATGGCTACACCTTC.